What follows is one T cell receptor (beta chain) and its context. Its antigen remains unidentified. Germline CDR1 and CDR2: SQVTM and ANQGSEA. The CDR3 consists of 14 residues. Trimming removed 5 bases from V and 0 bases from J; junction bases left unmatched: 4. These data are taken from a study of memory CD4+ T cells and cytomegalovirus serostatus. The overall study: Of the healthy Belgian adults, 8 to 10 were CMV seropositive and 24 seronegative. Study findings and constraints: CD4+ memory repertoires contained about 40% of the roughly 160 reported CMV TCRbeta sequences.

The protocol was immunoSEQ multiplex PCR, while the TCRdb copy is restricted to in-frame clones and leaves out a portion. The sample consists of some 87,000 clones, roughly 80% of them appearing once. Single viable CD3+CD4+CD8-CD45RO+ cells were sorted as the memory CD4+ T cells. Donors' CMV status reflects serum IgG against pp150, pp28, p38, p52. Specimen: memory CD4+ T cells from blood. The chain employs TRBV29-1 and TRBJ2-5; 9 positions agree with TRBD1. This TCR was recovered from an adult in good health and CMV-seropositive. CDR3 amino acids: CSVIGQGYQETQYF. DNA for the CDR3: TGCAGCGTTATAGGACAGGGGTACCAAGAGACCCAGTACTTC.